Sequencing of this T cell receptor (beta chain) was carried out in a study of OX40 agonist ivuxolimab in advanced cancers. The CDR3 spans 17 residues. With V trimmed by 3 bases and J by 0 bases, 6 bases remained unmatched. Germline V lookup: CDR1 SGHRS, CDR2 YFSETQ. The assay was immunoSEQ multiplex PCR, and TCRdb's table has in-frame clones only and misses some. The sample yields roughly 63,000 clones, approximately 90% seen once. J is TRBJ1-6 and V is TRBV5-1; 7 positions match TRBD1. This sequence originates from an adult with an advanced solid tumor such as melanoma, head and neck, liver or kidney cancer. Sequenced material: CD4+ or CD8+ T cells sorted from blood, taken in a trial of the OX40 agonist ivuxolimab. CDR3 region: CASSSQGVSSYNSPLHF. The CDR3 bases are TGCGCCAGCAGCTCCCAGGGGGTATCCTCCTATAATTCACCCCTCCACTTT.